This TCR beta chain was profiled in a study of cytomegalovirus exposure and HLA in healthy donors. Germline V gene data show CDR1 as MNHEY and CDR2 as SMNVEV (reference sequence). This CDR3 is 13 amino acids long. Between the trimmed V and J ends, which lost 1 base and 5 bases, there was a span of 6 bases. PCR was performed using 60 Vbeta and 13 Jbeta primers. The method was immunoSEQ multiplex PCR; TCRdb's version includes in-frame clones alone and lacks a portion of them. The sample includes approximately 150,000 clones, just under 85% of them seen just once. The sample consisted of PBMCs. The chain employs TRBV27 and TRBJ2-1; D not resolved. The clonotype originates from a girl aged 10-17 years in good health and CMV-seropositive. The CDR3 nucleotides are TGTGCCAGCAGTTTATTACTGAACAATGAGCAGTTCTTC. It specifies CASSLLLNNEQFF.